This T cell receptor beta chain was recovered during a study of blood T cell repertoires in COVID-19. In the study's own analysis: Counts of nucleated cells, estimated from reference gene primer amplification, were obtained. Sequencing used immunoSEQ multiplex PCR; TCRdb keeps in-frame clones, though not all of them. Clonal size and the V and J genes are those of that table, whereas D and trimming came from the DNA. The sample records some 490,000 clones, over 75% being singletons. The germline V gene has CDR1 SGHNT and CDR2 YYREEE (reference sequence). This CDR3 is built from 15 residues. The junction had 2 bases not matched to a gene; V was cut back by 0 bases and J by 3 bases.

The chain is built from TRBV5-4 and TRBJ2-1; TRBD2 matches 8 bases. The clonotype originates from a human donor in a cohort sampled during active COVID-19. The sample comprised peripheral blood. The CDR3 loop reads CASSLGSGNYNEQFF. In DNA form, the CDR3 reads TGTGCCAGCAGCTTGGGTAGCGGGAACTACAATGAGCAGTTCTTC.